Described below is a single TCR beta chain sequence and its context. As yet, its antigen is unknown. This record belongs to a study of T-cell reconstitution after alpha-beta-depleted transplantation in children. Study conclusions and caveats: After transplant, at about two months, alpha-beta T cells were reportedly derived from several hundred expanded graft clones. T-cell numbers and diversity one year post-transplant derived largely from freshly generated T cells. Surviving recipient T cells and thymic progenitors accounted for the high day-60 TCRbeta diversity observed in some patients.

TCRbeta library construction was performed incorporating unique molecular identifiers. TCRdb recomputed calls from the PCR reads with MiXCR, one row per CDR3 protein. The sample lists 250,000 or so distinct CDR3 sequences, 20% to 30% occurring once. This CDR3 is 15 amino acids long. Germline CDR1 is SNHLY and CDR2 is FYNNEI. Trimming took 4 bases from V and 0 from J, leaving 10 bases between them. Sequenced material: PBMCs, mostly from graft donor cells, taken 360 days after TCRalphabeta/CD19-depleted stem cell transplant. The chain links TRBV2 to TRBJ2-4; D unresolved. This clonotype originated in a female patient aged 2-10 years who had a stem cell transplant for congenital amegakaryocytic thrombocytopenia, so the T cells may come from the graft donor. CDR3 coding DNA: TGTGCCAGCAGTGTACGGGCCCCAGCCAAAAACATTCAGTACTTC. Residues: CASSVRAPAKNIQYF.